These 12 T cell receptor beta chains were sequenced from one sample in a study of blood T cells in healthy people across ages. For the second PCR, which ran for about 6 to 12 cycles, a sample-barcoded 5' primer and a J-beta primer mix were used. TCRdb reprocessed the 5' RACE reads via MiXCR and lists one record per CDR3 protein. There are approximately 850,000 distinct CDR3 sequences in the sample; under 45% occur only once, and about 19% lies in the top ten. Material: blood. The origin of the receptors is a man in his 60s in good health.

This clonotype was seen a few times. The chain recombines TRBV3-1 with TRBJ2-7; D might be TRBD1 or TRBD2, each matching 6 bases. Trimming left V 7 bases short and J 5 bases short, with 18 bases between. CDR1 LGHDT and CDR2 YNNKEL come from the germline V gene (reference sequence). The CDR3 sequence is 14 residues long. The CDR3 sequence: CASTSVGGPDEQYF. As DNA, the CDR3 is TGTGCCAGCACCTCTGTTGGGGGGCCCGACGAGCAGTACTTC.

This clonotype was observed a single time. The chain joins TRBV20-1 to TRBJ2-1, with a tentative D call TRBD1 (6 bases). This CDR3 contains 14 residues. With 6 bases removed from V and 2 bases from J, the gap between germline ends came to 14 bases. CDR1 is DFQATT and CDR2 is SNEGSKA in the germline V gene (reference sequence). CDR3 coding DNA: TGCAGTGCCCCCGCAGGGGACACCTACAATGAGCAGTTCTTC. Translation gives CSAPAGDTYNEQFF.

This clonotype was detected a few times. As DNA, the CDR3 is TGTGCCAGTAGTAGGGCGGACAACAATCAGCCCCAGCATTTT. Protein sequence: CASSRADNNQPQHF. The J gene is TRBJ1-5, the V gene TRBV19; possible D gene TRBD1, 5 bases. Germline V CDR1 and CDR2: LNHDA, SQIVND (reference sequence). V was pared by 4 bases and J by 3 bases, with 10 bases between. The CDR3 is 14 residues long.

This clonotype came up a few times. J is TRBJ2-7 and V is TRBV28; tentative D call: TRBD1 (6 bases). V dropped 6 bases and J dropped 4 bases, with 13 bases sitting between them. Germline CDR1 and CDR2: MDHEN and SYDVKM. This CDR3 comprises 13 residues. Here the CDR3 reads CASRLGAAYEQYF. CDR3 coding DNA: TGTGCCAGCAGGCTGGGGGCAGCTTACGAGCAGTACTTC.

The CDR3 sequence: CASSPRTLPNTEAFF. The DNA of the CDR3 is TGTGCCAGCAGCCCTCGGACACTCCCCAACACTGAAGCTTTCTTT. The J gene is TRBJ1-1, the V gene TRBV7-2, with D possibly TRBD1 on 5 matching bases. The CDR3 has 15 residues. The germline gives CDR1 SGHTA, CDR2 FQGNSA. Trimming took off 5 bases at V and 2 bases at J, with 15 bases between the two ends.

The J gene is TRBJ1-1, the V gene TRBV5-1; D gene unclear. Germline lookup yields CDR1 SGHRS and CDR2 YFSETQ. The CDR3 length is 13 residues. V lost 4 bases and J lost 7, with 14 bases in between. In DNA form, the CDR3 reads TGCGCCAGCAGCAAGGACGCCAGAGATGAAGCTTTCTTT. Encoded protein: CASSKDARDEAFF.

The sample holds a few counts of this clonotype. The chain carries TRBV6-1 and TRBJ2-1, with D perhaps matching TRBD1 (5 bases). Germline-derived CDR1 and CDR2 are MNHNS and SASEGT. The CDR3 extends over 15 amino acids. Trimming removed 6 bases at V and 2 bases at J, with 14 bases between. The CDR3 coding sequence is TGTGCCAGCAGGGCAGGGTTGGGGCCCTACAATGAGCAGTTCTTC. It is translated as CASRAGLGPYNEQFF.

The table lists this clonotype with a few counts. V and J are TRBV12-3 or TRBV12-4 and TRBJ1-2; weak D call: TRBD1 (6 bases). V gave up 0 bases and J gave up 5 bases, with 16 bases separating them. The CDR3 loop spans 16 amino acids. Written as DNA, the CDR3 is TGTGCCAGCAGTTTAGCGCAGGGGTCTCCCTATTATGGCTACACCTTC. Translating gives CASSLAQGSPYYGYTF.

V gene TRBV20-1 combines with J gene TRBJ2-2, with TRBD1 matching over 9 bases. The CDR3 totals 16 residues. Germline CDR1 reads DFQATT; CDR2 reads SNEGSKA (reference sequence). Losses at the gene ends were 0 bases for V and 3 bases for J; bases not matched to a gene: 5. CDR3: CSARDPGQGDTGELFF. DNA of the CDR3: TGCAGTGCTAGAGATCCGGGACAGGGTGACACCGGGGAGCTGTTTTTT.

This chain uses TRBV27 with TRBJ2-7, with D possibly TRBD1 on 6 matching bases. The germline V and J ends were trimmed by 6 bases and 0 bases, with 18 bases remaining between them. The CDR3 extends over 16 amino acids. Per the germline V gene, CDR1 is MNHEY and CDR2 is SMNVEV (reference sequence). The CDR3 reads CASSQGTPRNSYEQYF. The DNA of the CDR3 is TGTGCCAGCAGCCAAGGGACACCGCGAAACTCCTACGAGCAGTACTTC.

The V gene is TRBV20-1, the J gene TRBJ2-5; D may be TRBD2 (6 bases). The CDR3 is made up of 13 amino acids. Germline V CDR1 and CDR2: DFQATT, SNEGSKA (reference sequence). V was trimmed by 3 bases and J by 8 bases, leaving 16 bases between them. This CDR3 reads CSARGWDSLTQYF. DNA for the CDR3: TGCAGTGCTAGGGGGTGGGACTCGTTAACCCAGTACTTC.

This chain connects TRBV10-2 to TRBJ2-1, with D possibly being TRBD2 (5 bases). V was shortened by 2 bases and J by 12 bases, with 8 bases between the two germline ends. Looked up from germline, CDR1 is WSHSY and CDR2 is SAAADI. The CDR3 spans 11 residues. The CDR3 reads CASSEGLGQFF. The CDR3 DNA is TGCGCCAGCAGTGAGGGACTCGGGCAGTTCTTC.